This TCR beta chain was sequenced during a study of T-cell memory formation after mild COVID-19. Study-level information: Largely donor-specific sequence clusters came from a couple of donors. Study findings and constraints: Among clones peaking at day 37 in the second wave, SARS-CoV-2 specificity remained unconfirmed. Day 15 to 85 contracting clones showed balanced CD4/CD8; later expanders leaned CD4+.

The CDR3 length is 16 residues. V gave up 5 bases and J gave up 2 bases; unmatched junction bases: 7. From 5'RACE with constant-segment primers came TCR alpha and TCR beta cDNA libraries that carried sample barcodes and UMIs. From the 5' RACE reads, TCRdb called clonotypes with MiXCR, one entry per CDR3 protein. Here the sample spans more than 120,000 distinct CDR3 sequences, roughly 6.2% being singletons. Concerning this clonotype itself: Its antigen is unidentified.

This chain joins TRBV12-3 or TRBV12-4 and TRBJ1-5, with TRBD1 matching over 9 bases. The receptor comes from an adult woman who had mild COVID-19 (a few samples of this study predate the infection). Cell type and time point are not known. Input material: PBMCs or a T cell subset sorted from them (not recorded which). CDR3 sequence reads: CASSAGGTGRNQPQHF. CDR3 nucleotides: TGTGCCAGCAGTGCCGGGGGGACAGGGCGCAATCAGCCCCAGCATTTT.